Below, 7 T cell receptor beta chains from the same sample are listed, as sequenced in a study of cytomegalovirus exposure and HLA in healthy donors. It was with 60 Vbeta and 13 Jbeta primers that the PCR ran. Data came from immunoSEQ multiplex PCR; TCRdb stores just in-frame clones and leaves some out. This specimen shows 100,000 to 150,000 clones; the ten leading clones hold about 2.2%. The sample was PBMCs. These receptors were taken from a man aged 35-49 years in good health and CMV-seronegative.

The rearrangement joins TRBV6-5 to TRBJ1-3, with 8 positions matching TRBD1. Per germline, CDR1 MNHEY and CDR2 SVGAGI. Trimming cost V 6 bases and J 4 bases; bases outside gene matches: 5. The CDR3 loop spans 14 amino acids. CDR3 protein: CASRPRGHGNTIYF. CDR3 DNA: TGTGCCAGCAGACCCAGGGGGCACGGAAACACCATATATTTT.

The chain employs TRBV6-5 and TRBJ2-7; 9 bases agree with TRBD1. The germline gives CDR1 MNHEY, CDR2 SVGAGI. This CDR3 has 15 residues. With 0 bases clipped from V and 2 bases from J, the junction kept 2 bases outside the gene matches. In DNA form, the CDR3 reads TGTGCCAGCAGTTACTCAGGACAGGGGACCTACGAGCAGTACTTC. Amino acid sequence: CASSYSGQGTYEQYF.

J is TRBJ1-3 and V is TRBV5-6; D is ambiguous. CDR1 is SGHDT, CDR2 YYEEEE, per germline. Trimming stripped 0 bases from V and 3 bases from J, with 10 bases between. The CDR3 runs 15 residues. The CDR3 DNA reads TGTGCCAGCAGCTTGGGTGGCCTGTATGGAAACACCATATATTTT. Protein product: CASSLGGLYGNTIYF.

The gene calls are TRBV5-6 and TRBJ1-2; D call uncertain. V lost 4 bases and J 2 bases, leaving 15 bases between the germline ends. Germline V gene data show CDR1 as SGHDT and CDR2 as YYEEEE. The CDR3 contains 15 residues. CDR3 sequence (DNA): TGTGCCAGCAGCCCGGGGAGCCCACAGAACTATGGCTACACCTTC. It is translated as CASSPGSPQNYGYTF.

V gene TRBV21-1 combines with J gene TRBJ2-7; TRBD1, the table's D call, lacks a check against the DNA. TRBV21-1 is a recognized pseudogene. The CDR3 is made up of 18 amino acids. The DNA of the CDR3 is TGTGCCAGCAGCAGGCTCTCAGGGAACACTCACAGCTCCTACGAGCAGTACTTC. Amino acid sequence: CASSRLSGNTHSSYEQYF.

The chain couples TRBV11-3 to TRBJ2-7; 7 positions match TRBD2. Germline lookup yields CDR1 SGHNT and CDR2 YENEEA. CDR3 size: 12 residues. After removal of 2 bases from V and 5 bases from J, the junction contained 0 bases not matched to a gene. As DNA, the CDR3 is TGTGCCAGCAGCTTAAGCGGGGACGAGCAGTACTTC. Its protein product is CASSLSGDEQYF.

The chain couples TRBV4-2 to TRBJ1-2; D possibly corresponds to TRBD1 (6 bases). The CDR3 spans 18 residues. Per germline, CDR1 LGHNA and CDR2 YNFKEQ. Between the trimmed V and J ends, which lost 0 bases and 0 bases, there was a span of 17 bases. Here the CDR3 DNA reads TGTGCCAGCAGCCAAGATGGGGGGAGGGGGTCGGCTAACTATGGCTACACCTTC. Protein product: CASSQDGGRGSANYGYTF.